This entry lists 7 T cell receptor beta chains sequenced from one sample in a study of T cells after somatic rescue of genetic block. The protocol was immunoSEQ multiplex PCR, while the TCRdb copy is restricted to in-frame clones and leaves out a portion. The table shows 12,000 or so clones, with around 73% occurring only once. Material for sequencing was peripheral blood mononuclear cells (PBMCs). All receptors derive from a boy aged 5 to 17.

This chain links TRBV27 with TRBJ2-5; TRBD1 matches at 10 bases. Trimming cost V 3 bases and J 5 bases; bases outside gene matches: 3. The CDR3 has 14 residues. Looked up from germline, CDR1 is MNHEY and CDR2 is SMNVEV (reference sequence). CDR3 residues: CASSFGTGDETQYF. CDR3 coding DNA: TGTGCCAGCAGTTTTGGGACAGGGGATGAGACCCAGTACTTC.

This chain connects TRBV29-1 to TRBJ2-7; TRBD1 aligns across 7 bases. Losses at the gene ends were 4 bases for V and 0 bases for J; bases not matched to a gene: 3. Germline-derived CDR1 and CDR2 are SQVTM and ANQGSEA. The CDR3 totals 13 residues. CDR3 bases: TGCAGCGTTGTGACAGGGAGCTCCTACGAGCAGTACTTC. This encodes CSVVTGSSYEQYF.

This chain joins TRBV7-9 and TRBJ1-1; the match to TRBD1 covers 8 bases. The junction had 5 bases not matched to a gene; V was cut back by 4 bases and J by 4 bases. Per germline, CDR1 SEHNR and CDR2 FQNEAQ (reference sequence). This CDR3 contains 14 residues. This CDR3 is CASSSDRARTEAFF. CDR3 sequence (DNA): TGTGCCAGCAGCTCGGACAGGGCGCGCACTGAAGCTTTCTTT.

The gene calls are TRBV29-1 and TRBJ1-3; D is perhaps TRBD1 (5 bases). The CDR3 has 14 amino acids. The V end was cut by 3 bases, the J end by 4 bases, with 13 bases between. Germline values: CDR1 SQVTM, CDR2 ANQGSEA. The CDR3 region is CSVELGLLGNTIYF. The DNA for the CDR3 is TGCAGCGTTGAGCTGGGGCTGCTAGGAAACACCATATATTTT.

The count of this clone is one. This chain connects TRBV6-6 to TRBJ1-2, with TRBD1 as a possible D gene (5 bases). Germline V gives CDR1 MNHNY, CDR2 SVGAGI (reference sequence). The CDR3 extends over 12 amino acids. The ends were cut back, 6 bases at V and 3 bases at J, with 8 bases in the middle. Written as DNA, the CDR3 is TGTGCCAGCAGCTGGGACCACTATGGCTACACCTTC. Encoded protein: CASSWDHYGYTF.

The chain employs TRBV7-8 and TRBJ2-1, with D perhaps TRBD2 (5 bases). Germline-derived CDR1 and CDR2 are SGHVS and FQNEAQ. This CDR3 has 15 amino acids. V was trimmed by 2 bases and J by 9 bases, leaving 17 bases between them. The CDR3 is CASSLRGAAFGEQFF. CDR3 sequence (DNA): TGTGCCAGCAGCTTAAGAGGAGCGGCCTTCGGTGAGCAGTTCTTC.

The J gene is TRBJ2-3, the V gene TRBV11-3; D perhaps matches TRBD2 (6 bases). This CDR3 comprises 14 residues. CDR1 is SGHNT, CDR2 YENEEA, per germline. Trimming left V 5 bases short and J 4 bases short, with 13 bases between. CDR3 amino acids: CASSVGGTSDTQYF. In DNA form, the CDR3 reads TGTGCCAGCAGCGTTGGGGGGACGTCAGATACGCAGTATTTT.